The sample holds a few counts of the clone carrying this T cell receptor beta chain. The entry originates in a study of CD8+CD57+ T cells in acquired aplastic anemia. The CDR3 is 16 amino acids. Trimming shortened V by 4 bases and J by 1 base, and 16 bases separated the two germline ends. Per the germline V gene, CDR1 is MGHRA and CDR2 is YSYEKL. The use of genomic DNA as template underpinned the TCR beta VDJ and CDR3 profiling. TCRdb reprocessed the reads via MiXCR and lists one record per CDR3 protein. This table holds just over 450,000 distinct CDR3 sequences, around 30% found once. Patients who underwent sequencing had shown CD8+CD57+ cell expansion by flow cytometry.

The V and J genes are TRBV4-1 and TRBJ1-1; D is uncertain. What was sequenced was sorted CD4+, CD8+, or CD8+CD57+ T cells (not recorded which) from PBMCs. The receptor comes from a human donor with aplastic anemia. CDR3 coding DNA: TGCGCCAGCAGCCGTAACAGTGTGGTTCCGAACACTGAAGCTTTCTTT. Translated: CASSRNSVVPNTEAFF.